Below, 8 T cell receptor beta chains from the same sample are listed, as sequenced in a study of T cell responses to AZD1222 COVID-19 vaccine. Profiled with immunoSEQ multiplex PCR; TCRdb holds only in-frame clones, not every one. The data hold approximately 99,000 clones, with 90% to 95% observed a single time. The source was peripheral blood, collected 28 days after the second AZD1222 dose. Receptors were obtained from an adult who received the AZD1222 COVID-19 vaccine.

V usage is TRBV6-6 and J usage is TRBJ1-5; a weak D match, TRBD1 (5 bases). CDR1 and CDR2 (germline): MNHNY, SVGAGI (reference sequence). This CDR3 spans 16 amino acids. V was trimmed by 8 bases and J by 2 bases, leaving 19 bases between them. The CDR3 DNA reads as TGTGCCAGCTCGGAACCCCCAGGGATAGGCAATCAGCCCCAGCATTTT. Amino acid sequence: CASSEPPGIGNQPQHF.

The gene calls are TRBV7-8 and TRBJ2-2; D unclear. From germline, CDR1 is SGHVS and CDR2 FQNEAQ. Trimming shortened V by 2 bases and J by 0 bases, and 4 bases separated the two germline ends. CDR3 length: 14 amino acids. The CDR3 coding sequence is TGTGCCAGCAGCTTACGGACGAACACCGGGGAGCTGTTTTTT. Its translation is CASSLRTNTGELFF.

The J gene is TRBJ1-5, the V gene TRBV24-1; D unclear. Germline V CDR1 and CDR2: KGHDR, SFDVKD. The ends were cut back, 4 bases at V and 3 bases at J, with 9 bases in the middle. The CDR3 has 14 amino acids. The CDR3 is CATSDENDNQPQHF. CDR3 in DNA: TGTGCCACCAGTGACGAAAATGACAATCAGCCCCAGCATTTT.

J is TRBJ1-3 and V is TRBV7-8, with a possible D match to TRBD1 (5 bases). CDR3 length: 15 residues. V lost 5 bases, J lost 0 bases, and 11 bases lay in between. Germline loops: CDR1 SGHVS, CDR2 FQNEAQ. CDR3 sequence reads: CASSPGLHSGNTIYF. CDR3 in DNA: TGTGCCAGCAGCCCGGGACTGCACTCTGGAAACACCATATATTTT.

V and J are TRBV29-1 and TRBJ1-2, with TRBD1 identical over 9 bases. J gave up 3 bases and V 7 bases, and 9 bases lay outside the gene matches. This CDR3 spans 14 amino acids. Per the germline V gene, CDR1 is SQVTM and CDR2 is ANQGSEA. The CDR3 sequence: CSAGPGQGYYGYTF. The CDR3 nucleotides are TGCAGCGCGGGACCGGGACAGGGTTACTATGGCTACACCTTC. The whole variable domain, filled in from reference TRBV29-1 and TRBJ1-2, reads SAVISQKPSRDICQRGTSLTIQCQVDSQVTMMFWYRQQPGQSLTLIATANQGSEATYESGFVIDKFPISRPNLTFSTLTVSNMSPEDSSIYLCSAGPGQGYYGYTFGSGTRLTVV.

The chain combines TRBV7-2 with TRBJ1-6; 9 positions agree with TRBD1. The germline CDR1 and CDR2 sequences are SGHTA and FQGNSA. This CDR3 is built from 16 residues. The ends lost 3 bases at V and 7 bases at J; junction bases unmatched: 7. The chain's CDR3 is CASSLAYRGQNSPLHF. In nucleotides, the CDR3 is TGTGCCAGCAGCTTGGCCTACAGGGGGCAGAATTCACCCCTCCACTTT.

The chain joins TRBV5-4 to TRBJ1-3; D is ambiguous. The V gene's germline CDR1 is SGHNT and CDR2 YYREEE (reference sequence). The CDR3 sequence is 16 residues long. Trimming left V 0 bases short and J 0 bases short, with 10 bases between. The CDR3 loop reads CASSLVPGSSGNTIYF. The DNA for the CDR3 is TGTGCCAGCAGCTTGGTTCCAGGTTCCTCTGGAAACACCATATATTTT.

J is TRBJ1-6 and V is TRBV28; 7 positions match TRBD1. CDR3 length: 16 residues. Germline V gene sequence: CDR1 MDHEN, CDR2 SYDVKM. Germline trimming cut 7 bases from V and 0 bases from J; bases unmatched to any gene: 6. The CDR3 is CASTETGSSYNSPLHF. The CDR3 coding sequence is TGTGCCAGCACCGAGACAGGGAGCTCCTATAATTCACCCCTCCACTTT.